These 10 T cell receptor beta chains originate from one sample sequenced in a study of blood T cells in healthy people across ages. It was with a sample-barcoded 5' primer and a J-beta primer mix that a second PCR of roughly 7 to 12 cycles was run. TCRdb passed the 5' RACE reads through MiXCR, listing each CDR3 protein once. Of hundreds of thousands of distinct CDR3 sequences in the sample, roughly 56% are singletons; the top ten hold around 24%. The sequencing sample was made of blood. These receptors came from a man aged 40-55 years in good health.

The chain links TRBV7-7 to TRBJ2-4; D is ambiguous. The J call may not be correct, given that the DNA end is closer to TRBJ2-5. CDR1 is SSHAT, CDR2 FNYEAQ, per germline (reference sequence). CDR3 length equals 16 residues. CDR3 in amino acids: CASSFSAAIFMETQYF. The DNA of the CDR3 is TGTGCCAGCAGCTTCTCCGCGGCCATCTTCATGGAGACCCAGTACTTC.

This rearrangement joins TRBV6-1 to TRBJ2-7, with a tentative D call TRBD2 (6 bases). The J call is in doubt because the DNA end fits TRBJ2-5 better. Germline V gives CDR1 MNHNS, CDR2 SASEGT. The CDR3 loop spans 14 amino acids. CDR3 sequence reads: CASSAGPWGETQYF. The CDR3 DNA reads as TGTGCCAGCAGCGCGGGACCATGGGGAGAGACCCAGTACTTC.

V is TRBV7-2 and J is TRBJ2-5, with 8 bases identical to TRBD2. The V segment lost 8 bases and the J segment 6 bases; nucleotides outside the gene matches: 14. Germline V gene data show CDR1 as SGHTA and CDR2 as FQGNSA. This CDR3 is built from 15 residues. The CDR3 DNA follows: TGTGCCAGCGGGCAGCTACGGGGGGGTCATCAGACCCAGTACTTC. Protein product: CASGQLRGGHQTQYF. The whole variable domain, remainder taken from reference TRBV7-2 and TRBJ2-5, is GAGVSQSPSNKVTEKGKDVELRCDPISGHTALYWYRQSLGQGLEFLIYFQGNSAPDKSGLPSDRFSAERTGGSVSTLTIQRTQQEDSAVYLCASGQLRGGHQTQYFGPGTRLLVL.

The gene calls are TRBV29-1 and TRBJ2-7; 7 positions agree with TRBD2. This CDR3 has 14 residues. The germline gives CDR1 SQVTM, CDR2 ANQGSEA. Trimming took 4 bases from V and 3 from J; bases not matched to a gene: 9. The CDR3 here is CSVGGGARYYEQYF. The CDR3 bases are TGCAGCGTTGGGGGAGGGGCGAGATACTACGAGCAGTACTTC.

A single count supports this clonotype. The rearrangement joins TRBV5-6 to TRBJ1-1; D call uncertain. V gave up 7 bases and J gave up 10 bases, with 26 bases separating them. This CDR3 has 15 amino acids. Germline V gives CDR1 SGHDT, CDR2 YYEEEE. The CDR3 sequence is CASLPEAGRISGAFF. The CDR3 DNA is TGTGCCAGCTTGCCCGAGGCAGGAAGAATTAGTGGAGCTTTCTTT.

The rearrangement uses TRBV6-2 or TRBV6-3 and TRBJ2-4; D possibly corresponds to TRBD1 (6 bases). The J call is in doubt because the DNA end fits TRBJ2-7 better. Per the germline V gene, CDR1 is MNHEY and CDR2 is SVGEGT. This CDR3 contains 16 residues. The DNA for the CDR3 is TGTGCCAGCAGTTATCCGGCGGGTAACAGGGAATACGAGCAGTACTTC. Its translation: CASSYPAGNREYEQYF.

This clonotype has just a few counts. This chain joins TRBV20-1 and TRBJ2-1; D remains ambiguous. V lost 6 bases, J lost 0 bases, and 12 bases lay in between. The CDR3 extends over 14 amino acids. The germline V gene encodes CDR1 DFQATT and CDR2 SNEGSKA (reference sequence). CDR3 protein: CSAERTSSYNEQFF. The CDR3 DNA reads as TGCAGTGCCGAAAGGACCAGCTCCTACAATGAGCAGTTCTTC.

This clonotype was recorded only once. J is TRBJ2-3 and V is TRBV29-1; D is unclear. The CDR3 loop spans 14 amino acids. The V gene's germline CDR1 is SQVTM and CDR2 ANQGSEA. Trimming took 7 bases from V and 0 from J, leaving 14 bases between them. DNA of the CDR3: TGCAGCGGTAACGAACCCGGGAGCACAGATACGCAGTATTTT. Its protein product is CSGNEPGSTDTQYF.

Written as DNA, the CDR3 is TGTGCCACCAGCAGAGATGTTAGGCGGGAGGGACTCACAAATCAGCCCCAGCATTTT. It codes for CATSRDVRREGLTNQPQHF. The chain employs TRBV15 and TRBJ1-5; a weak D match, TRBD1 (5 bases). The CDR3 contains 19 residues. Germline V gene lookup returns CDR1 LNHNV and CDR2 YYDKDF (reference sequence). Deletions cut 0 bases from V and 4 bases from J, with 22 bases between. Complete variable domain (other parts from reference TRBV15 and TRBJ1-5): DAMVIQNPRYQVTQFGKPVTLSCSQTLNHNVMYWYQQKSSQAPKLLFHYYDKDFNNEADTPDNFQSRRPNTSFCFLDIRSPGLGDTAMYLCATSRDVRREGLTNQPQHFGDGTRLSIL.

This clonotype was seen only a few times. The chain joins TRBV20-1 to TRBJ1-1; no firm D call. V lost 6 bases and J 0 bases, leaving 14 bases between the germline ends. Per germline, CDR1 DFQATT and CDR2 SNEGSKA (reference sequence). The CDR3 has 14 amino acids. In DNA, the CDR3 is TGCAGTGCCGTACGGGATCAGATGAACACTGAAGCTTTCTTT. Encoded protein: CSAVRDQMNTEAFF.